This T cell receptor beta chain was sequenced for a study of graft-versus-host responses after intestinal transplantation. This clone has a single count. The CDR3 length is 15 residues. Germline CDR1 reads MGHRA; CDR2 reads YSYEKL. The V gene lost 1 base and the J gene lost 8 bases, with 14 bases spanning the gap. Here immunoSEQ multiplex PCR was the method, and the copy in TCRdb shows in-frame clones only, minus some. Of 57,000 or so clones in the sample, about 93% were seen once. The TCR was taken from a human patient who received an intestinal transplant, so some T cells may come from the graft donor. The J gene is TRBJ1-4, the V gene TRBV4-1, with a weak D call TRBD1 (5 bases). The starting material was PBMCs, obtained 118 to 130 days after intestinal transplantation. The CDR3 here is CASSQARRGGEKLFF. CDR3 bases: TGCGCCAGCAGCCAAGCCCGACGGGGGGGGGAAAAACTGTTTTTT.